This TCR beta chain was recovered during a study of T cells in narcolepsy. CDR3 size: 12 residues. The germline CDR1 and CDR2 sequences are SQVTM and ANQGSEA. V lost 6 bases to trimming and J lost 3 bases; unmatched junction nucleotides: 3. Profiled with immunoSEQ multiplex PCR; TCRdb holds only in-frame clones, not every one. This table has about 33,000 clones, 85% to 90% appearing once. This chain joins TRBV29-1 and TRBJ2-7; 9 bases align to TRBD1. Source material: CD45RA- memory CD4+ T cells from PBMCs. This clonotype was obtained from a human donor with narcolepsy. The CDR3 DNA reads TGCAGCGTGGGGACAGGGAACTACGAGCAGTACTTC. It encodes CSVGTGNYEQYF.